Following are 9 T cell receptor beta chains from one sample sequenced in a study of blood T cell repertoires in COVID-19. Profiling relied on immunoSEQ multiplex PCR, and the TCRdb table lists in-frame clones only, not all of them. The sample lists around 200,000 clones; over 75% were seen once. Sequencing was performed on peripheral blood. Receptor source: a man between 50 and 59 years old with acute or convalescent COVID-19.

CDR3 in DNA: TGTGCCAGCAGTTTACAACAAAACTACGAGCAGTACTTC. Its protein product is CASSLQQNYEQYF. The chain combines TRBV12-3 or TRBV12-4 with TRBJ2-7; D unclear. Trimming took 2 bases from V and 3 from J, leaving 8 bases between them. This CDR3 has 13 residues.

The gene calls are TRBV2 and TRBJ2-2, with 8 bases that match TRBD1. Germline loops: CDR1 SNHLY, CDR2 FYNNEI. V lost 7 bases to trimming and J lost 4 bases; unmatched junction nucleotides: 5. The CDR3 length is 14 residues. This chain's CDR3 is CASMARGPTGELFF. DNA for the CDR3: TGTGCCAGCATGGCCAGGGGGCCCACCGGGGAGCTGTTTTTT.

The chain has TRBV5-1 and TRBJ1-1; no firm D call. Trimming stripped 4 bases from V and 5 bases from J, with 12 bases between. CDR1 is SGHRS and CDR2 is YFSETQ in the germline V gene. The CDR3 covers 13 residues. The CDR3 nucleotides read TGCGCCAGCAGCCCGGGTCAGAAGACTGAAGCTTTCTTT. It encodes CASSPGQKTEAFF.

This rearrangement joins TRBV15 to TRBJ2-5; D perhaps matches TRBD1 (5 bases). The V gene's germline CDR1 is LNHNV and CDR2 YYDKDF (reference sequence). CDR3 size: 15 residues. V lost 1 base, J lost 4 bases, and 13 bases lay in between. CDR3 bases: TGTGCCACCAGCAGAGCAGGACAATTCGGAGAGACCCAGTACTTC. It codes for CATSRAGQFGETQYF.

The chain is built from TRBV11-2 and TRBJ1-4, with 7 positions matching TRBD1. The J segment lost 1 base and the V segment lost 5 bases, leaving 1 base of the junction unmatched. The CDR3 contains 14 residues. The germline CDR1 and CDR2 sequences are SGHAT and FQNNGV. The DNA of the CDR3 is TGTGCCAGCAGCCGGGACAGAACTAATGAAAAACTGTTTTTT. This gives the protein CASSRDRTNEKLFF. The full variable domain, completed using reference TRBV11-2 and TRBJ1-4, is EAGVAQSPRYKIIEKRQSVAFWCNPISGHATLYWYQQILGQGPKLLIQFQNNGVVDDSQLPKDRFSAERLKGVDSTLKIQPAKLEDSAVYLCASSRDRTNEKLFFGSGTQLSVL.

The genes are TRBV19 and TRBJ1-1, with no clear D. Trimming left V 7 bases short and J 5 bases short, with 14 bases between. Looked up from germline, CDR1 is LNHDA and CDR2 is SQIVND (reference sequence). The CDR3 consists of 13 residues. The CDR3 DNA follows: TGTGCCAGTACCACGGACGGGAGAACTGAAGCTTTCTTT. Translation gives CASTTDGRTEAFF.

The rearrangement uses TRBV6-2 or TRBV6-3 and TRBJ1-6; TRBD1 matches at 8 bases. V shed 4 bases, J shed 6 bases, and the junction held 5 bases outside the gene matches. Germline CDR1 is MNHEY and CDR2 is SVGEGT. This CDR3 is built from 15 residues. For the CDR3, the DNA is TGTGCCAGCAGTTCCTGGACAGGGATTAATTCACCCCTCCACTTT. It translates to CASSSWTGINSPLHF.

The gene calls are TRBV6-5 and TRBJ1-1; 7 bases map to TRBD1. The V gene's germline CDR1 is MNHEY and CDR2 SVGAGI. This CDR3 is built from 15 residues. After removal of 6 bases from V and 3 bases from J, the junction contained 10 bases not matched to a gene. As DNA, the CDR3 is TGTGCCAGCAGACCTAGGGGACAGTTGGACACTGAAGCTTTCTTT. Translated, it gives CASRPRGQLDTEAFF.

The J gene is TRBJ1-1, the V gene TRBV5-5, with TRBD1 matching over 9 bases. Germline values: CDR1 SGHKS, CDR2 YYEKEE (reference sequence). Losses at the gene ends were 4 bases for V and 5 bases for J; bases not matched to a gene: 3. The CDR3 loop spans 13 amino acids. CDR3: CASSVQGATEAFF. CDR3 nucleotides: TGTGCCAGCAGCGTACAGGGGGCAACTGAAGCTTTCTTT.